The T cell receptor beta chain described here comes from a study of neoadjuvant anti-PD-1 for oral cavity cancer. The method was immunoSEQ multiplex PCR; TCRdb's version includes in-frame clones alone and lacks a portion of them. The data show around 14,000 clones, roughly three quarters seen once. V gave up 4 bases and J gave up 3 bases; unmatched junction bases: 5. The germline CDR1 and CDR2 sequences are WNHNN and SYGVQD (reference sequence). This CDR3 spans 15 amino acids. The sample was PBMCs, taken before nivolumab (anti-PD-1) treatment. The clonotype comes from a person aged 35-79 years with oral cavity squamous cell carcinoma. V gene TRBV10-1 combines with J gene TRBJ1-3, with 8 bases identical to TRBD1. CDR3 sequence (DNA): TGCGCCAGCAGTGCTTCAGGGGGCAGTGGAAACACCATATATTTT. This codes for CASSASGGSGNTIYF.